Below, 32 T cell receptor beta chains from the same sample are listed, as sequenced in a study of CD8+CD57+ T cells in acquired aplastic anemia (dated by TCRdb to the late 2010s). Sequencer: Illumina HiSeq 2000. Genomic DNA was used as template for profiling of TCR beta VDJ combinations and CDR3 sequences. The public reads were quality trimmed at Q25 with fastp and then assembled into clones with MiXCR by TCRdb, keeping productive beta chains. For every CDR3 protein sequence, its rows merge into one entry that carries the most common genes and DNA. Here the sample has roughly 130,000 distinct CDR3 sequences; about 46% occur a single time. Of the sample, roughly 2.7% is held by the ten largest clones. Sequences were obtained from sorted CD4+, CD8+, or CD8+CD57+ T cells (not recorded which) from PBMCs. All receptors come from a human donor in good health, serving as a control.

Many counts were recorded for this clonotype. This chain links TRBV6-5 with TRBJ1-2; D is uncertain. The V gene lost 4 bases and the J gene lost 8 bases, with 14 bases spanning the gap. This CDR3 region has 13 residues. Germline V lookup: CDR1 MNHEY, CDR2 SVGAGI. The CDR3 coding sequence is TGTGCCAGCAGTTTACCCGGGGTGCGGGGCTACACCTTC. Translating it yields CASSLPGVRGYTF.

The chain employs TRBV15 and TRBJ1-6; D might be TRBD1 (6 bases). V lost 5 bases and J 7 bases, leaving 18 bases between the germline ends. The germline CDR1 and CDR2 sequences are LNHNV and YYDKDF (reference sequence). The CDR3 is 16 residues long. The CDR3, as DNA: TGTGCCACCAGCCGGGGGTCTCAGGGGTACAATTCACCCCTCCACTTT. Translation gives CATSRGSQGYNSPLHF.

At least ten counts were recorded for this clonotype. In DNA form, the CDR3 reads TGCAGTGCGACTCGTGGGTCCTATGGCTACACCTTC. Its translation is CSATRGSYGYTF. The chain carries TRBV20-1 and TRBJ1-2; D is unclear. The ends were cut back, 6 bases at V and 4 bases at J, with 12 bases in the middle. The CDR3 is 12 amino acids. Looked up from germline, CDR1 is DFQATT and CDR2 is SNEGSKA (reference sequence).

This clonotype was counted only a few times. The CDR3 is CATSRDLVEGREQYV. Written as DNA, the CDR3 is TGTGCCACCAGCAGAGATCTGGTAGAGGGGAGGGAGCAGTACGTC. V and J are TRBV15 and TRBJ2-7; possible D gene TRBD2, 6 bases. CDR1 and CDR2 (germline): LNHNV, YYDKDF (reference sequence). The CDR3 covers 15 residues. Trimming stripped 0 bases from V and 7 bases from J, with 16 bases between.

This clonotype was detected many times. The rearrangement joins TRBV20-1 to TRBJ2-1, with TRBD2 matching 10 bases. Germline CDR1 reads DFQATT; CDR2 reads SNEGSKA (reference sequence). After removal of 1 base from V and 8 bases from J, the junction contained 8 bases not matched to a gene. There are 15 residues in the CDR3. DNA for the CDR3: TGCAGTGCTAGAGGGCTAGCGGGGGCTGTCGATGAGCAGTTCTTC. Translated: CSARGLAGAVDEQFF.

This rearrangement joins TRBV24-1 to TRBJ1-5; TRBD1 is a possible D gene (5 bases). The CDR3 spans 17 residues. V shed 2 bases and J shed 0 bases, with 13 bases lying between them. Germline CDR1 KGHDR, CDR2 SFDVKD. DNA for the CDR3: TGTGCCACCAGTGATTACCGGGGCCGAAATAGCAATCAGCCCCAGCATTTT. Its translation is CATSDYRGRNSNQPQHF.

The sample holds a few counts of this clonotype. The genes are TRBV29-1 and TRBJ1-5; TRBD1 is a possible D gene (6 bases). CDR1 is SQVTM, CDR2 ANQGSEA, per germline. The CDR3 sequence is 13 residues long. Trimming stripped 7 bases from V and 3 bases from J, with 13 bases between. The CDR3 is CSDNQGYNQPQHF. Here the CDR3 DNA reads TGCAGCGATAATCAGGGGTACAATCAGCCCCAGCATTTT.

In regard to this clonotype: A junction boundary mismatches the germline segment, possibly from a read error. This chain joins TRBV4-2 and TRBJ2-1; 9 bases agree with TRBD2. In germline, CDR1 is LGHNA, CDR2 YNFKEQ. The CDR3 loop spans 16 amino acids. The CDR3 sequence: CASSQDSGGSYNEQFF. The DNA of the CDR3 is TGTGCTAGCAGCCAAGATAGCGGGGGCTCCTACAATGAGCAGTTCTTC.

Concerning this clonotype: Relative to the germline gene, one junction end is altered; a read error may explain this. DNA of the CDR3: TGTGCCAGCACGATGGCTAGCGGGGGGGAAGGTACGCAGTACTTT. It translates to CASTMASGGEGTQYF. The rearrangement links TRBV12-3 or TRBV12-4 to TRBJ2-3, with 12 positions matching TRBD2. There are 15 residues in the CDR3.

This clonotype was seen only a few times. The V gene is TRBV27, the J gene TRBJ1-1; a possible D gene is TRBD1 (5 bases). The length of the CDR3 is 15 residues. The V end lost 2 bases, the J end lost 1 base, and 11 bases lay between the germline ends. Germline V gives CDR1 MNHEY, CDR2 SMNVEV (reference sequence). The DNA for the CDR3 is TGTGCCAGCAGTTTAGGGACGATCCCGAACACTGAAGCTTTCTTT. It specifies CASSLGTIPNTEAFF.

The gene calls are TRBV15 and TRBJ2-7; 8 bases are shared with TRBD2. The germline V gene encodes CDR1 LNHNV and CDR2 YYDKDF (reference sequence). CDR3 size: 14 residues. Losses at the gene ends were 3 bases for V and 3 bases for J; bases not matched to a gene: 4. CDR3 region: CATSSSAGGYEQYF. In DNA, the CDR3 is TGTGCCACCAGCAGCAGTGCGGGGGGCTACGAGCAGTACTTC.

This chain joins TRBV29-1 and TRBJ2-3; D might be TRBD1 or TRBD2, each matching 7 bases. This CDR3 spans 13 amino acids. V lost 3 bases to trimming and J lost 6 bases, with 13 bases between them. Germline V gene data show CDR1 as SQVTM and CDR2 as ANQGSEA. The CDR3 nucleotides are TGCAGCGTTGAGAGCGGGACAGCCGATACGCAGTATTTT. It translates to CSVESGTADTQYF.

This clonotype has at least ten counts. In nucleotides, the CDR3 is TGTGCCAGCAGCCCCACTGGGACAGTTGAAGCTTTCTTT. The encoded protein is CASSPTGTVEAFF. The rearrangement joins TRBV7-2 to TRBJ1-1; 7 nucleotides line up with TRBD1. This CDR3 is built from 13 residues. V shed 5 bases and J 7 bases; nucleotides not matched to a gene: 7. Germline CDR1 reads SGHTA; CDR2 reads FQGNSA.

V and J are TRBV19 and TRBJ2-1; TRBD2 matches at 7 bases. The CDR3 loop spans 15 amino acids. V was clipped by 3 bases and J by 4 bases; unmatched bases: 6. In germline, CDR1 is LNHDA, CDR2 SQIVND (reference sequence). In DNA form, the CDR3 reads TGTGCCAGTAGTATCAGCGGGGCCTCATACAATGAGCAGTTCTTC. Translated, it gives CASSISGASYNEQFF.

This clonotype was observed at least ten times. The genes are TRBV12-3 or TRBV12-4 and TRBJ2-4; D is possibly TRBD1 (6 bases). This CDR3 is built from 15 residues. The V and J ends lost 5 bases and 0 bases respectively, with 11 bases between them. The CDR3 coding sequence is TGTGCCAGCAGTCCGCAGGGGCTAGCCAAAAACATTCAGTACTTC. The encoded protein is CASSPQGLAKNIQYF.

This clonotype appeared many times. The chain carries TRBV20-1 and TRBJ1-5; the D gene is possibly TRBD1 (6 bases). With 6 bases removed from V and 5 bases from J, the gap between germline ends came to 29 bases. CDR3 size: 18 residues. Germline assignment: CDR1 DFQATT and CDR2 SNEGSKA (reference sequence). This CDR3 reads CSASKDGQRELRYQPQHF. For the CDR3, the DNA is TGCAGTGCAAGTAAGGACGGACAGAGGGAATTAAGGTATCAGCCCCAGCATTTT.

This clonotype was counted ten times or more. The chain combines TRBV20-1 with TRBJ2-2; possibly TRBD2 for D (5 bases). This CDR3 is 15 amino acids long. The germline gives CDR1 DFQATT, CDR2 SNEGSKA (reference sequence). The V end lost 0 bases, the J end lost 1 base, and 9 bases lay between the germline ends. CDR3 protein: CSARDTGRNTGELFF. CDR3 in DNA: TGCAGTGCTAGAGATACGGGGAGGAACACCGGGGAGCTGTTTTTT.

About this clonotype: A much more abundant neighbour one base away suggests this may be a read error. The gene calls are TRBV5-1 and TRBJ1-1, with D maybe TRBD1 (6 bases). The germline V gene has CDR1 SGHRS and CDR2 YFSETQ. The CDR3 spans 15 residues. This CDR3 is CASNLPGASGTEAFF. For the CDR3, the DNA is TGCGCCAGCAACTTGCCGGGGGCTAGCGGCACTGAAGCTTTCTTT.

This chain connects TRBV24-1 to TRBJ2-1, with a possible D match to TRBD1 (5 bases). The germline V and J ends were trimmed by 2 bases and 4 bases, with 14 bases remaining between them. CDR3 length: 16 amino acids. The germline gives CDR1 KGHDR, CDR2 SFDVKD. CDR3 nucleotide sequence: TGTGCCACCAGTGATTATGCAGGGTCGAGGTACAATGAGCAGTTCTTC. It is translated as CATSDYAGSRYNEQFF.

This clonotype was counted at least ten times. The chain carries TRBV7-2 and TRBJ1-3, with D uncertain. This CDR3 has 14 amino acids. Germline-derived CDR1 and CDR2 are SGHTA and FQGNSA. Trimming removed 0 bases from V and 4 bases from J, with 7 bases in between. In nucleotides, the CDR3 is TGTGCCAGCAGCTTAGCGTGGCTGGGAAACACCATATATTTT. Its protein is CASSLAWLGNTIYF.

The J gene is TRBJ2-7, the V gene TRBV11-1, with 15 positions matching TRBD2. This CDR3 has 17 amino acids. V dropped 5 bases and J dropped 2; count of bases not matched to a gene: 7. The germline gives CDR1 SGHAT, CDR2 FQDESV (reference sequence). CDR3 DNA sequence: TGTGCCAGCAGCCCCGGGACTAGCGGGGGGTATACCTACGAGCAGTACTTC. This encodes CASSPGTSGGYTYEQYF. The whole variable domain, remainder taken from reference TRBV11-1 and TRBJ2-7, is EAEVAQSPRYKITEKSQAVAFWCDPISGHATLYWYRQILGQGPELLVQFQDESVVDDSQLPKDRFSAERLKGVDSTLKIQPAELGDSAMYLCASSPGTSGGYTYEQYFGPGTRLTVT.

This clonotype has a count of ten or more. The chain links TRBV3-1 to TRBJ2-7; unclear D gene. Trimming took off 4 bases at V and 5 bases at J, with 12 bases between the two ends. The CDR3 sequence is 13 residues long. Germline V gene data show CDR1 as LGHDT and CDR2 as YNNKEL (reference sequence). In DNA, the CDR3 is TGTGCCAGCAGCCTCCGGACCGGCAACGAGCAGTACTTC. This translates into CASSLRTGNEQYF.

CDR3 nucleotide sequence: TGTGCCACCACTGAGAGCTCTGGGGCCAACGTCCTGACTTTC. Encoded protein: CATTESSGANVLTF. The genes are TRBV18 and TRBJ2-6; the D is unclear. The CDR3 length is 14 residues. Trimming removed 10 bases from V and 0 bases from J, with 10 bases in between. CDR1 and CDR2 from the germline V gene are KGHSH and LQKENI.

This clonotype has at least ten counts. The V call is TRBV2, the J call TRBJ1-5, with D maybe TRBD1 (6 bases). V was trimmed by 6 bases and J by 10 bases, leaving 13 bases between them. Germline V gene sequence: CDR1 SNHLY, CDR2 FYNNEI. The length of the CDR3 is 12 residues. CDR3 protein: CASRATGVPQHF. The CDR3 DNA sequence: TGTGCCAGCAGGGCGACAGGCGTTCCCCAGCATTTT.

This chain links TRBV7-9 with TRBJ1-1; no clear D gene. The length of the CDR3 is 14 residues. The germline V and J ends were trimmed by 4 bases and 4 bases, with 13 bases remaining between them. CDR1 and CDR2 (germline): SEHNR, FQNEAQ (reference sequence). This CDR3 is CASSWPRRATEAFF. Written as DNA, the CDR3 is TGTGCCAGCAGCTGGCCCCGGAGGGCCACTGAAGCTTTCTTT. The variable domain in full, with the rest retrieved from reference TRBV7-9 and TRBJ1-1, is DTGVSQNPRHKITKRGQNVTFRCDPISEHNRLYWYRQTLGQGPEFLTYFQNEAQLEKSRLLSDRFSAERPKGSFSTLEIQRTEQGDSAMYLCASSWPRRATEAFFGQGTRLTVV.

The chain couples TRBV7-2 to TRBJ2-2; tentatively, D is TRBD2 (7 bases). Germline assignment: CDR1 SGHTA and CDR2 FQGNSA. The V gene lost 5 bases and the J gene lost 2 bases, with 12 bases spanning the gap. This CDR3 is 15 amino acids long. CDR3 in amino acids: CASSLGGGNTGELFF. CDR3 nucleotides: TGTGCCAGCAGCCTAGGGGGGGGCAACACCGGGGAGCTGTTTTTT.

This clonotype appeared a few times. The gene calls are TRBV6-1 and TRBJ2-1; 13 bases line up with TRBD2. V dropped 6 bases and J dropped 6; count of bases not matched to a gene: 5. The CDR3 consists of 15 residues. The V gene's germline CDR1 is MNHNS and CDR2 SASEGT. CDR3 coding DNA: TGTGCCAGCAGCCTACTAGCGGGGGGGTTCAATGAGCAGTTCTTC. Translated, it gives CASSLLAGGFNEQFF.

At least ten counts were recorded for this clonotype. The gene calls are TRBV11-2 and TRBJ2-3; 8 bases fit TRBD2. Germline V gene sequence: CDR1 SGHAT, CDR2 FQNNGV. J lost 3 bases, V lost 1 base, and 6 bases had no gene match. The CDR3 is 16 residues long. CDR3 region: CASSLVAGGRTDTQYF. The CDR3 nucleotides are TGTGCCAGCAGCTTAGTGGCGGGGGGCCGGACAGATACGCAGTATTTT.

This clonotype was recorded at least ten times. V is TRBV20-1 and J is TRBJ1-3; 7 bases agree with TRBD1. The junction had 8 bases not matched to a gene; V was cut back by 8 bases and J by 7 bases. This CDR3 region has 12 residues. CDR1 and CDR2 (germline): DFQATT, SNEGSKA (reference sequence). The CDR3 here is CSTTGVSNTIYF. The CDR3 DNA follows: TGCAGTACAACAGGGGTTAGCAACACCATATATTTT.

This chain uses TRBV10-2 with TRBJ2-7, with D unclear. V lost 5 bases and J 2 bases, leaving 10 bases between the germline ends. Germline V CDR1 and CDR2: WSHSY, SAAADI. The CDR3 has 13 residues. The CDR3 DNA sequence: TGCGCCAGCAGTCAAACGGGCCCCTACGAGCAGTACGTC. Translation gives CASSQTGPYEQYV.

V gene TRBV2 combines with J gene TRBJ2-5; D ambiguous. The V and J ends lost 4 bases and 2 bases respectively, with 11 bases between them. In germline, CDR1 is SNHLY, CDR2 FYNNEI. The CDR3 covers 14 residues. The CDR3 region is CASSVGLLQETQYF. The CDR3 DNA reads TGTGCCAGCAGTGTAGGTTTACTTCAAGAGACCCAGTACTTC.

The count of this clonotype is one. The rearrangement uses TRBV10-3 and TRBJ2-7, with D maybe TRBD2 (6 bases). Germline CDR1 is ENHRY and CDR2 is SYGVKD. The CDR3 length is 13 residues. Trimming cost V 11 bases and J 2 bases, with 16 bases left between them. CDR3 DNA sequence: TGTGCCGCCCGGGCGGAGGGGACCTACGAGCAGTACTTC. Its translation is CAARAEGTYEQYF.